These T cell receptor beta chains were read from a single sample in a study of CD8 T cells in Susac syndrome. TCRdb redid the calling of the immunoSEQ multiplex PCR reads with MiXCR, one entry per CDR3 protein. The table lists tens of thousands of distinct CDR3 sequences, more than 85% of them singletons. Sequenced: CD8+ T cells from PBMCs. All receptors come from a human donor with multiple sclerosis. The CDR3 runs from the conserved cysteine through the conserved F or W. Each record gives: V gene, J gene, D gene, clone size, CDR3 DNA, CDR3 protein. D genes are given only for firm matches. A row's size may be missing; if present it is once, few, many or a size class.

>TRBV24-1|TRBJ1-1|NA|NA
TGTGCCACCGCCCCCCGTAGGGCACCCTACCAAGTCGGCACTGAAGCTTTCTTT
CATAPRRAPYQVGTEAFF
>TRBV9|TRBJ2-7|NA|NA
TGTGCCAGCAGCCCGAGCAACTCCTTAAGGCCCTACGAGCAGTACTTC
CASSPSNSLRPYEQYF
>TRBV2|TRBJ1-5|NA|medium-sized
TGTGCCAGCATGCTTGGCGGAAATCAGCCCCAGCATTTT
CASMLGGNQPQHF
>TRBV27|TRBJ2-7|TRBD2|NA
TGTGCCAGCAGTTTAATGGCGGGAGGGCCCTCCTACGAGCAGTACTTC
CASSLMAGGPSYEQYF
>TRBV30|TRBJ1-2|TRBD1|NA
TGTGCCTCCCAAACCCCGGACAGGGAAAAGTGGGACTATGGCTACACCTTC
CASQTPDREKWDYGYTF
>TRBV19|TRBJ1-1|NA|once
TGTGCCAGTCAGTTAACCGGAATCGCTGAAGCTTTCTTT
CASQLTGIAEAFF
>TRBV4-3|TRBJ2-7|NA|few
TGCGCCAGCAGCCAATCTACGACTGAGGGGGTTTCCTACGAGCAGTACTTC
CASSQSTTEGVSYEQYF
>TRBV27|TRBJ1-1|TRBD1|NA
TGTGCCACTTCGGACAGGGGCGGCACTGAAGCTTTCTTT
CATSDRGGTEAFF
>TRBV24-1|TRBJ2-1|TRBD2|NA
TGTGCCACCAGTGACCCTACTAGCGGGTGGGATGAGCAGTTCTTC
CATSDPTSGWDEQFF
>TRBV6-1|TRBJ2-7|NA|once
TGTGCCAGCAGTTCCGGGATCGAAGTCTACGAGCAGTACTTC
CASSSGIEVYEQYF
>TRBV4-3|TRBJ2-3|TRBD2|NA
TGCGCCAGCGGGGGACTAGCGGGAGGCACCACAGATACGCAGTATTTT
CASGGLAGGTTDTQYF
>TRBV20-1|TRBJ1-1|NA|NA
TGCAGTGGCCCCCAGATGAACACTGAAGCTTTCTTT
CSGPQMNTEAFF
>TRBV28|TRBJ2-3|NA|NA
TGTGCCAGCGGGGGCCCGAGCACAGATACGCAGTATTTT
CASGGPSTDTQYF
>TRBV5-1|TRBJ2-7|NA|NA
TGCGCCAGCAGCTTGGAGGGGATCGCCTACGAGCAGTACTTC
CASSLEGIAYEQYF
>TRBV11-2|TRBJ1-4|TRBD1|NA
TGTGCCAGCACCGAAATGGACAGGATTAATGAAAAACTGTTTTTT
CASTEMDRINEKLFF
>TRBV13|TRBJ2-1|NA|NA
TGTGCCAGCAGCTTTAGGGTAGCGGACTACAATGAGCAGTTCTTC
CASSFRVADYNEQFF
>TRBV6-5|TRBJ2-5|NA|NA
TGTGCCAGCAGTTACTCGGGAGACGAAGAGACCCAGTACTTC
CASSYSGDEETQYF
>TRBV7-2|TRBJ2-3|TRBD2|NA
TGTGCCAGCAGCTCGGGGGGACTGTTCACAGATACGCAGTATTTT
CASSSGGLFTDTQYF
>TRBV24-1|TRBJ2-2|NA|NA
TGTGCCACCAGTAGGTTGGCCGGGGAGCTGTTTTTT
CATSRLAGELFF
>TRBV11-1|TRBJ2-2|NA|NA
TGTGCCAGCAGCCCCAGGGTGGCCACCGGGGAGCTGTTTTTT
CASSPRVATGELFF
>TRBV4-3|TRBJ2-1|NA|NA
TGCGCCAGCAGCCAGAAGGGGGCTTGGGAGGGGACCTACAATGAGCAGTTCTTC
CASSQKGAWEGTYNEQFF
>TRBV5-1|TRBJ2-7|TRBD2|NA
TGCGCCAGCTGGGACGGGACTAGCGGGGTCTACGAGCAGTACTTC
CASWDGTSGVYEQYF
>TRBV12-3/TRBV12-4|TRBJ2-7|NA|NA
TGTGCCAGCAGGGGGAGTACAGATTCCTACGAGCAGTACTTC
CASRGSTDSYEQYF
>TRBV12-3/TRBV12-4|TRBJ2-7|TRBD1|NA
TGTGCCAGCAGTCCCAACGACAGGGTCTACGAGCAGTACTTC
CASSPNDRVYEQYF
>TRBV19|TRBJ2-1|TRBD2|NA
TGTGCCAGTAGTGGGCTAGCGGGAGTAAATGAGCAGTTCTTC
CASSGLAGVNEQFF
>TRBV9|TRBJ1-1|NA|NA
TGTGCCAGCAGCGTGAGCGGGACCTACACTGAAGCTTTCTTT
CASSVSGTYTEAFF
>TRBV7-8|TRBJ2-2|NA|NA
TGTGCCAGCAGCTTAAGGTTCACCGGGGAGCTGTTTTTT
CASSLRFTGELFF
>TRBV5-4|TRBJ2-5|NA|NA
TGTGCCAGCAGTTGGGGGTCGACAGAGGAGACCCAGTACTTC
CASSWGSTEETQYF
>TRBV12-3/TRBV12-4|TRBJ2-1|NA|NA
TGTGCCAGCAGCGGACTCCGCTACAATGAGCAGTTCTTC
CASSGLRYNEQFF
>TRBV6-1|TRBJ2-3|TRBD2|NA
TGTGCCAGCAGTGAGGGGACTAGCGGGGGGATACCCATCGCAGATACGCAGTATTTT
CASSEGTSGGIPIADTQYF
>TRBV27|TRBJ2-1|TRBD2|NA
TGTGCCAGCAGAATAGGACTAGCGGGAGATGAGCAGTTCTTC
CASRIGLAGDEQFF
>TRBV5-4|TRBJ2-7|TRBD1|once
TGTGCCAGCAGCCCTGGACAGGGGCCCCACGAGCAGTACTTC
CASSPGQGPHEQYF
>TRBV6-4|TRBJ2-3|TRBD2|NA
TGTGCCAGCAGCCTCGACGGGACTAGTATAGATACGCAGTATTTT
CASSLDGTSIDTQYF
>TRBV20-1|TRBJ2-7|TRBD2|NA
TGCAGTGCTCTTAGCGGGGGGGCGTCTAGTCCCTACGAGCAGTACTTC
CSALSGGASSPYEQYF
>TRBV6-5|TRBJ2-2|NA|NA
TGTGCCAGCAGTTACTCAGCCTCGACCGGGGAGCTGTTTTTT
CASSYSASTGELFF
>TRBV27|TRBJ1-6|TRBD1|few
TGTGCCAGCAGTTTGGGACAGGGATATCGCTCACCCCTCCACTTT
CASSLGQGYRSPLHF
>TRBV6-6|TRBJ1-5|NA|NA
TGTGCCAGCAGTGGGCCGGGAGGGGCAGGTCAGCCCCAGCATTTT
CASSGPGGAGQPQHF
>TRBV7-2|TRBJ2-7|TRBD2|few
TGTGCCAGCAGCTTGGGACTAGCGGGATTGGCGTACGAGCAGTACTTC
CASSLGLAGLAYEQYF
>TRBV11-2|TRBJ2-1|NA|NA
TGTGCCAGCAGCTCTCAGTACAATGAGCAGTTCTTC
CASSSQYNEQFF
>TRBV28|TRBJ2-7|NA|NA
TGTGCCAGCAGTATATCCCGGGCCAGCCCCTACGAGCAGTACTTC
CASSISRASPYEQYF
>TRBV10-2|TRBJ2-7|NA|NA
TGCGCCAGCAGTGAGTTACCCAGGGGCCCCGAAACCCTACCCTACGAGCAGTACTTC
CASSELPRGPETLPYEQYF
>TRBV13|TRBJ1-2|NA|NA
TGTGCCACCGTGGACAGTGACAACTATGGCTACACCTTC
CATVDSDNYGYTF
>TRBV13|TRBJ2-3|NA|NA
TGTGCCAGCAGATACCAGGGTCTCGGCACAGATACGCAGTATTTT
CASRYQGLGTDTQYF
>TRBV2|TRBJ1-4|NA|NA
TGTGCCAGCAGTGACCCGTATGGGAGATCAACTAATGAAAAACTGTTTTTT
CASSDPYGRSTNEKLFF
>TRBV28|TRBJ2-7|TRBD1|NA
TGTGCCAGCAGTCACGGACAGGGGGTCGACGAGCAGTACTTC
CASSHGQGVDEQYF
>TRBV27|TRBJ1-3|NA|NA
TGTGCCAGCAGTAGCCGGGGTGCAAACACCATATATTTT
CASSSRGANTIYF
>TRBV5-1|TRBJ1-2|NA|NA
TGCGCCAGCAGCTTGATGTTCCAGGAAAGAGCTAACTATGGCTACACCTTC
CASSLMFQERANYGYTF
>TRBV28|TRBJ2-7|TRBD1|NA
TGTGCCAGCAGGGGACAGGGGTCCCCCACCTACGAGCAGTACTTC
CASRGQGSPTYEQYF
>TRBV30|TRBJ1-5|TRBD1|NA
TGTGCCTGGAGTGTCCTACAGGGGCCCAATCAGCCCCAGCATTTT
CAWSVLQGPNQPQHF
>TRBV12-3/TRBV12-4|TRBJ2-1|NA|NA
TGTGCCAGCAGGGGTCCATACAATGAGCAGTTCTTC
CASRGPYNEQFF